The next 18 T cell receptor beta chains were all read from a single sample in a study of blood T cells in healthy people across ages. Primers used in a second PCR of roughly 6 to 11 cycles were a sample-barcoded 5' primer and a J-beta primer mix. Each CDR3 protein gets one entry after TCRdb re-called the 5' RACE reads with MiXCR. The repertoire includes hundreds of thousands of distinct CDR3 sequences, about 61% of them detected once, and roughly 25% sits in the top ten. The sequenced material came from blood. The receptors here all came from a man between 40 and 49 years old in good health.

The chain has TRBV15 and TRBJ1-6, with D possibly TRBD1 on 5 matching bases. The germline gives CDR1 LNHNV, CDR2 YYDKDF (reference sequence). V was shortened by 1 base and J by 10 bases, with 11 bases between the two germline ends. The CDR3 sequence is 14 residues long. The CDR3 sequence is CATSRVTGGSPLHF. The CDR3 DNA reads as TGTGCCACCAGCAGAGTAACAGGCGGGTCACCCCTCCACTTT.

The chain has TRBV20-1 and TRBJ2-3, with 7 bases lining up with TRBD1. In germline, CDR1 is DFQATT, CDR2 SNEGSKA (reference sequence). CDR3 length: 15 amino acids. Trimming at V came to 6 bases and at J to 0 bases, leaving 9 bases not matched to a gene. In DNA, the CDR3 is TGCAGTGCGGCATCAGGGGGTCCAAGCACAGATACGCAGTATTTT. It codes for CSAASGGPSTDTQYF.

CDR3 loop: CASSRLTGGPGANVLTF. In DNA form, the CDR3 reads TGTGCCAGCAGCCGATTGACAGGGGGTCCTGGGGCCAACGTCCTGACTTTC. This chain joins TRBV7-2 and TRBJ2-6; 9 bases align to TRBD1. CDR3 size: 17 residues. Germline V gives CDR1 SGHTA, CDR2 FQGNSA. The ends lost 5 bases at V and 2 bases at J; junction bases unmatched: 7.

This clonotype was seen only a few times. The chain employs TRBV28 and TRBJ2-5; D is uncertain. The CDR3 runs to 14 residues. Trimming took 8 bases from V and 5 from J, leaving 18 bases between them. Germline CDR1 and CDR2: MDHEN and SYDVKM. CDR3 DNA sequence: TGTGCCAGCCTTAGTTTAGGAGCCACGGAGACCCAGTACTTC. It is translated as CASLSLGATETQYF.

This clonotype came up once. The chain has TRBV20-1 and TRBJ2-5, with D perhaps assigned TRBD1 or TRBD2 (7 bases each). The CDR3 length is 14 residues. The V end lost 5 bases, the J end lost 3 bases, and 16 bases lay between the germline ends. CDR1 is DFQATT, CDR2 SNEGSKA, per germline (reference sequence). The CDR3 sequence: CSASQGGTEETQYF. CDR3 in DNA: TGCAGTGCTTCCCAGGGAGGGACAGAAGAGACCCAGTACTTC.

As regards this clonotype: An end of the junction does not agree with germline; a read error may underlie this. The chain employs TRBV18 and TRBJ2-5; tentatively, D is TRBD1 or TRBD2 (5 bases each). The CDR3 spans 18 residues. Germline V gene data show CDR1 as KGHSH and CDR2 as LQKENI. The CDR3 bases are TGTGCCAGCTCACCACTTTTGTCAGCTAGCAGGGACCAAGGGACCCAGTACTTC. Translation: CASSPLLSASRDQGTQYF.

The rearrangement uses TRBV20-1 and TRBJ1-5; D is ambiguous. Germline values: CDR1 DFQATT, CDR2 SNEGSKA (reference sequence). Trimming took 6 bases from V and 0 from J, leaving 18 bases between them. The CDR3 spans 16 residues. The CDR3 region has the DNA TGCAGTGCGCCCGGGCGAGCAGAAAATAGCAATCAGCCCCAGCATTTT. Its translation: CSAPGRAENSNQPQHF.

The chain combines TRBV9 with TRBJ2-1, with D hard to call. The CDR3 runs to 14 residues. V was trimmed by 3 bases and J by 5 bases, leaving 12 bases between them. The germline CDR1 and CDR2 sequences are SGDLS and YYNGEE. CDR3 sequence (DNA): TGTGCCAGCAGCGCCTCCTGGACGAACAATGAGCAGTTCTTC. It encodes CASSASWTNNEQFF.

This clonotype has a handful of counts. V gene TRBV29-1 combines with J gene TRBJ2-7; no firm D call. Germline V gene sequence: CDR1 SQVTM, CDR2 ANQGSEA. Trimming left V 4 bases short and J 2 bases short, with 9 bases between. This CDR3 is 12 amino acids long. CDR3: CSVGPRAYEQYF. The CDR3 region has the DNA TGCAGCGTTGGTCCGAGAGCCTACGAGCAGTACTTC.

This clonotype was counted a few times. This rearrangement joins TRBV3-1 to TRBJ2-5; D may be TRBD2 (5 bases). The CDR3 has 14 amino acids. CDR1 is LGHDT, CDR2 YNNKEL, per germline (reference sequence). V was clipped by 4 bases and J by 5 bases, with 14 bases between them. CDR3 nucleotides: TGTGCCAGCAGCCTTTCTCTGGAGGTGGAGACCCAGTACTTC. Translation gives CASSLSLEVETQYF.

Details on this clonotype: It may be a read error: a sequence one base away is much more abundant. V gene TRBV7-2 combines with J gene TRBJ1-5; the D is unclear. V was trimmed by 1 base and J by 7 bases, leaving 11 bases between them. This CDR3 region has 14 residues. The germline V gene encodes CDR1 SGHTA and CDR2 FQGNSA. This chain's CDR3 is CASSLGGYEQPQHF. The CDR3 nucleotides are TGTGCCAGCAGCTTAGGAGGGTATGAACAGCCCCAGCATTTT.

This sequence joins TRBV7-2 and TRBJ2-1; 8 positions agree with TRBD2. The CDR3 extends over 15 amino acids. CDR1 is SGHTA, CDR2 FQGNSA, per germline. V lost 4 bases to trimming and J lost 5 bases; unmatched junction nucleotides: 7. The CDR3 DNA follows: TGTGCCAGCAGCTATAGGACTAGCCCTGACAATGAGCAGTTCTTC. As protein: CASSYRTSPDNEQFF.

The V call is TRBV6-5, the J call TRBJ1-2, with 7 positions matching TRBD1. This CDR3 region has 14 residues. With 0 bases clipped from V and 8 bases from J, the junction kept 6 bases outside the gene matches. Germline V gene lookup returns CDR1 MNHEY and CDR2 SVGAGI. The CDR3 protein is CASSYSWQGGGYTF. CDR3 nucleotide sequence: TGTGCCAGCAGTTACTCTTGGCAGGGGGGCGGCTACACCTTC.

In its sample, this clonotype was seen a few times. The chain has TRBV20-1 and TRBJ2-1; D uncertain. Trimming shortened V by 3 bases and J by 8 bases, and 23 bases separated the two germline ends. This CDR3 region has 16 residues. Germline loops: CDR1 DFQATT, CDR2 SNEGSKA (reference sequence). The CDR3 DNA follows: TGCAGTGCTAGCCGCATGATCGGCCGCGGACGCGATGAGCAGTTCTTC. Its translation: CSASRMIGRGRDEQFF.

This clonotype appeared a few times. This chain connects TRBV7-2 to TRBJ2-7; D is uncertain. Germline loops: CDR1 SGHTA, CDR2 FQGNSA. V dropped 1 base and J dropped 5 bases, with 9 bases sitting between them. This CDR3 is 13 amino acids long. The CDR3 nucleotides read TGTGCCAGCAGCTTAGAGGCAAAGAACGAGCAGTACTTC. The encoded protein is CASSLEAKNEQYF. Using reference TRBV7-2 and TRBJ2-7 for the parts outside the CDR3, the full variable domain is GAGVSQSPSNKVTEKGKDVELRCDPISGHTALYWYRQSLGQGLEFLIYFQGNSAPDKSGLPSDRFSAERTGGSVSTLTIQRTQQEDSAVYLCASSLEAKNEQYFGPGTRLTVT.

This clonotype was seen only a few times. This chain uses TRBV28 with TRBJ2-7; tentatively, D is TRBD1 (6 bases). Germline loops: CDR1 MDHEN, CDR2 SYDVKM. The CDR3 is 14 amino acids. Trimming cost V 2 bases and J 7 bases, with 15 bases left between them. The CDR3 nucleotides are TGTGCCAGCAGTTTAGGGACAAAATCGAGTGAGCAGTACTTC. Protein: CASSLGTKSSEQYF.

This clonotype turned up a few times. This chain connects TRBV29-1 to TRBJ2-5; 9 bases are shared with TRBD2. CDR1 and CDR2 (germline): SQVTM, ANQGSEA. This CDR3 region has 14 residues. The CDR3 nucleotides are TGCAGTGCCTCGCGGGGGGGATTGGAAGAGACCCAGTACTTC. This translates into CSASRGGLEETQYF.

This clonotype was picked up a small number of times. This chain joins TRBV6-5 and TRBJ2-5, with 7 bases that match TRBD1. J was trimmed by 5 bases and V by 2 bases; bases with no gene match: 5. CDR3 length: 14 residues. In germline, CDR1 is MNHEY, CDR2 SVGAGI. The CDR3 DNA reads as TGTGCCAGCAGTTACATGGCCAGGGGGGAGACCCAGTACTTC. It codes for CASSYMARGETQYF.